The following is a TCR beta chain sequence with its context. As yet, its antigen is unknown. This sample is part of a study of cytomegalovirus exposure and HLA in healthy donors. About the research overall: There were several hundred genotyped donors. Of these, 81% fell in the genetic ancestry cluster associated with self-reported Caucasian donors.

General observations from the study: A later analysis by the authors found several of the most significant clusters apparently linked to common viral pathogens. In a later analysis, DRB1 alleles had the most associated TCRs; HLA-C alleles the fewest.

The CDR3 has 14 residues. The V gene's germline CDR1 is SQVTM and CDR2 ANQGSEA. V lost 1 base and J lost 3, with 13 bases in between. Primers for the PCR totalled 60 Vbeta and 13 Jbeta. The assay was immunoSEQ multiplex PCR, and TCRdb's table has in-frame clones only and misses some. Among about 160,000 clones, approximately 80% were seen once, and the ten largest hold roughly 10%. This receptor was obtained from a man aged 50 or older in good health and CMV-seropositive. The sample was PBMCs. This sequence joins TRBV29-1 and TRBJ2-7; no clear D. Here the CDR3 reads CSVEVRQENYEQYF. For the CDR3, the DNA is TGCAGCGTTGAAGTAAGGCAGGAAAACTACGAGCAGTACTTC.